This TCR beta chain was sequenced during a study of blood T cells in healthy people across ages. A second PCR of 7 to 11 cycles used a sample-barcoded 5' primer and a J-beta primer mix. A template-switch adaptor with 12 random nucleotides tagged each cDNA molecule. TCRdb re-called the 5' RACE reads with MiXCR, one entry per CDR3 protein. The table has about 760,000 distinct CDR3 sequences, 56% seen once. General study results and limits: It was not known whether donors were CMV positive (a possible confounder of expanded clonotype changes). It was found that TCR beta diversity correlated strongly with the percentage of naive T cells.

Comment on this clonotype: What it recognizes is unknown.

Samples each yielded at least 5 micrograms of total RNA. The receptor comes from a man aged 40-49 years in good health. Sequencing used blood.

The CDR3 loop is CASSSYGGGPYNEQFF. As DNA, the CDR3 is TGTGCCAGCAGTTCTTACGGGGGTGGTCCCTACAATGAGCAGTTCTTC. This chain connects TRBV27 to TRBJ2-1, with D maybe TRBD2 (6 bases). V lost 4 bases and J 2 bases, leaving 15 bases between the germline ends. The germline V gene encodes CDR1 MNHEY and CDR2 SMNVEV (reference sequence). This CDR3 is built from 16 residues.